A single sample gave rise to the 26 T cell receptor beta chains below, sequenced in a study of shared clonotypes between healthy human individuals. The repertoire was sequenced with immunoSEQ multiplex PCR; TCRdb's copy has only in-frame clones and lacks some. In the table there are around 1,900,000 clones, 93% of which are singletons. CD45RO-negative, CCR7-positively selected cells formed the naive CD8 fraction, excluding terminally differentiated effector memory CD45RA+ cells. The sample consisted of naive CD8+ T cells from PBMCs. The receptor source for this set is a man aged 18 to 29 in good health. Some clones in this sample may be carry-over from other donors' samples.

The V and J genes are TRBV25-1 and TRBJ2-7; D unclear. The V and J ends lost 1 base and 4 bases respectively, with 14 bases between them. There are 15 residues in the CDR3. In germline, CDR1 is MGHDK, CDR2 SYGVNS. The CDR3 DNA reads TGTGCCAGCAGTGAATCTATCCATGGGTTATACGAGCAGTACTTC. It codes for CASSESIHGLYEQYF.

This CDR3 reads CASSLPGTEYEQYF. CDR3 DNA: TGTGCCAGCAGCTTACCTGGGACAGAGTACGAGCAGTACTTC. The genes are TRBV7-8 and TRBJ2-7; 7 bases map to TRBD1. Germline-derived CDR1 and CDR2 are SGHVS and FQNEAQ. V gave up 2 bases and J gave up 4 bases; unmatched junction bases: 5. This CDR3 has 14 residues.

About this clone: Sequence at one end of the junction differs from germline and may be a read error. CDR3 sequence (DNA): TGCGCCAGCAGCCAAGATGGAAGCACCTACGAGCAGTACTTC. Translating it yields CASSQDGSTYEQYF. The chain links TRBV5-8 to TRBJ2-7; D unclear. Germline V gene data show CDR1 as SGHTS and CDR2 as YDEGEE. The CDR3 totals 14 residues.

The rearrangement links TRBV28 to TRBJ2-7; D assignment may be TRBD1 or TRBD2 (5 bases each). The germline CDR1 and CDR2 sequences are MDHEN and SYDVKM. CDR3 length equals 15 residues. V lost 6 bases and J lost 0, with 15 bases in between. The CDR3 reads CASSLGTLTSYEQYF. The CDR3 nucleotides read TGTGCCAGCAGCCTCGGGACCCTAACCTCCTACGAGCAGTACTTC.

A remark on this clone: The sample carries other DNA sequences with the same CDR3. The V and J genes are TRBV27 and TRBJ1-5; weak D call: TRBD1 (5 bases). This CDR3 contains 14 residues. V gave up 4 bases and J gave up 7 bases, with 14 bases separating them. The germline V gene encodes CDR1 MNHEY and CDR2 SMNVEV (reference sequence). The CDR3 sequence is CASSSAGGGQPQHF. CDR3 bases: TGTGCCAGCAGTTCTGCGGGGGGGGGACAGCCCCAGCATTTT.

The gene calls are TRBV27 and TRBJ1-2, with 9 bases that match TRBD1. In germline, CDR1 is MNHEY, CDR2 SMNVEV (reference sequence). Trimming cost V 2 bases and J 2 bases; bases outside gene matches: 6. The CDR3 covers 16 residues. The DNA of the CDR3 is TGTGCCAGCAGTTTAGGCGTGACAGGGGGAAACTATGGCTACACCTTC. As protein: CASSLGVTGGNYGYTF.

The genes are TRBV4-1 and TRBJ1-5; 7 bases match TRBD1. The CDR3 spans 14 residues. Germline values: CDR1 MGHRA, CDR2 YSYEKL. V dropped 6 bases and J dropped 4; count of bases not matched to a gene: 6. Here the CDR3 DNA reads TGCGCCAGCAGTCACGAGGGACAGAATCAGCCCCAGCATTTT. It encodes CASSHEGQNQPQHF.

The chain joins TRBV29-1 to TRBJ2-5, with D perhaps TRBD2 (5 bases). V lost 2 bases and J lost 11, with 12 bases in between. This CDR3 is 11 amino acids long. Germline V gene data show CDR1 as SQVTM and CDR2 as ANQGSEA. This chain's CDR3 is CSVEFAEEQYF. The CDR3 region has the DNA TGCAGCGTTGAATTTGCGGAGGAGCAGTACTTC.

Comments on this clone: The same CDR3 also results from other DNA sequences found in this sample. The rearrangement links TRBV15 to TRBJ2-7; 7 bases line up with TRBD2. Germline values: CDR1 LNHNV, CDR2 YYDKDF (reference sequence). CDR3 length: 14 residues. V gave up 1 base and J gave up 2 bases; unmatched junction bases: 2. This chain's CDR3 is CATSRVGGAYEQYF. The CDR3 DNA reads TGTGCCACCAGCAGAGTGGGGGGGGCCTACGAGCAGTACTTC.

This clone was seen once. This chain links TRBV18 with TRBJ2-3; D uncertain. V lost 5 bases to trimming and J lost 4 bases, with 13 bases between them. This CDR3 has 14 residues. CDR1 and CDR2 from the germline V gene are KGHSH and LQKENI. In DNA form, the CDR3 reads TGTGCCAGCTCAGAATATAAAAGCGCAGATACGCAGTATTTT. Residues: CASSEYKSADTQYF.

This rearrangement joins TRBV19 to TRBJ2-7; 8 bases fit TRBD1. V shed 3 bases, J shed 0 bases, and the junction held 7 bases outside the gene matches. In germline, CDR1 is LNHDA, CDR2 SQIVND (reference sequence). This CDR3 has 16 amino acids. The CDR3 protein is CASSIIRDRYSYEQYF. The CDR3 DNA reads TGTGCCAGTAGTATCATAAGGGACAGGTACTCCTACGAGCAGTACTTC.

The chain combines TRBV7-6 with TRBJ1-5, with no clear D. Between the trimmed V and J ends, which lost 4 bases and 3 bases, there was a span of 4 bases. CDR3 length equals 12 residues. From germline, CDR1 is SGHVS and CDR2 FNYEAQ. The CDR3 here is CASSYNNQPQHF. For the CDR3, the DNA is TGTGCCAGCAGCTATAACAATCAGCCCCAGCATTTT.

The chain employs TRBV28 and TRBJ1-2, with no clear D. V was pared by 3 bases and J by 0 bases, with 8 bases between. CDR3 size: 14 residues. Per the germline V gene, CDR1 is MDHEN and CDR2 is SYDVKM. DNA of the CDR3: TGTGCCAGCAGTTTTAGTTCGACTAACTATGGCTACACCTTC. Residues: CASSFSSTNYGYTF.

This chain joins TRBV29-1 and TRBJ2-1; a possible D gene is TRBD2 (5 bases). The CDR3 extends over 10 amino acids. Germline assignment: CDR1 SQVTM and CDR2 ANQGSEA. V lost 8 bases and J 10 bases, leaving 12 bases between the germline ends. In DNA form, the CDR3 reads TGCAGCACGGCCCCGGGGGAGCAGTTCTTC. The encoded protein is CSTAPGEQFF.

J is TRBJ2-7 and V is TRBV7-9; TRBD1 matches 10 bases. Unmatched junction bases numbered 12, after V lost 4 bases and J lost 9 bases. The germline V gene has CDR1 SEHNR and CDR2 FQNEAQ (reference sequence). The length of the CDR3 is 15 residues. The CDR3 sequence is CASSSGTGVLQVQYF. As DNA, the CDR3 is TGTGCCAGCAGCTCCGGGACAGGGGTTCTACAGGTGCAGTACTTC.

This rearrangement joins TRBV25-1 to TRBJ1-3; no reliable D call. CDR3 length: 15 residues. The germline V gene has CDR1 MGHDK and CDR2 SYGVNS. Trimming took off 1 base at V and 7 bases at J, with 14 bases between the two ends. DNA of the CDR3: TGTGCCAGCAGTGAATTCAGTCTTAAACGGAACACCATATATTTT. It is translated as CASSEFSLKRNTIYF.

V gene TRBV6-1 combines with J gene TRBJ2-5; D gene uncertain. With 7 bases removed from V and 3 bases from J, the gap between germline ends came to 18 bases. Germline loops: CDR1 MNHNS, CDR2 SASEGT. This CDR3 comprises 15 residues. The DNA of the CDR3 is TGTGCCAGCAATCACCCCCTCGAGGATAAAGAGACCCAGTACTTC. Protein product: CASNHPLEDKETQYF.

The V and J genes are TRBV5-5 and TRBJ2-1; D call uncertain. CDR1 and CDR2 (germline): SGHKS, YYEKEE (reference sequence). V lost 2 bases to trimming and J lost 0 bases, with 15 bases between them. CDR3 size: 17 residues. The CDR3 protein is CASSFPYGVSSYNEQFF. CDR3 coding DNA: TGTGCCAGCAGCTTCCCCTACGGCGTGAGCTCCTACAATGAGCAGTTCTTC.

The chain employs TRBV12-1 and TRBJ2-5; TRBD1, the D gene given by the table, was not confirmed from the DNA. TRBV12-1 is a pseudogene segment. The CDR3 spans 15 residues. CDR3 bases: TGTGCCAGCAGCGCCCCGGACAGGGATGGAGAGACCCAGTACTTC. Translation: CASSAPDRDGETQYF.

The J gene is TRBJ2-1, the V gene TRBV15; 12 bases are a match to TRBD2. The V gene end was trimmed by 5 bases and the J gene end by 9 bases; junction bases not matched to a gene: 5. Germline lookup yields CDR1 LNHNV and CDR2 YYDKDF (reference sequence). The CDR3 is 14 amino acids. Written as DNA, the CDR3 is TGTGCCACCAGCGAAACTAGCGGGAGGAGTGAGCAGTTCTTC. The encoded protein is CATSETSGRSEQFF.

The count of this clone is one. The gene calls are TRBV5-4 and TRBJ2-1, with D unclear. The CDR3 spans 11 residues. Germline values: CDR1 SGHNT, CDR2 YYREEE (reference sequence). With 9 bases removed from V and 9 bases from J, the gap between germline ends came to 13 bases. The DNA for the CDR3 is TGTGCCACGGGCCCGTACCGTGAGCAGTTCTTC. It specifies CATGPYREQFF.

V gene TRBV9 combines with J gene TRBJ1-4, with D tentatively TRBD1 (5 bases). The CDR3 consists of 16 residues. CDR1 SGDLS and CDR2 YYNGEE come from the germline V gene. V was shortened by 4 bases and J by 0 bases, with 13 bases between the two germline ends. The CDR3 nucleotides are TGTGCCAGCAGCCAACGGGGCCGCCCAACTAATGAAAAACTGTTTTTT. Its protein product is CASSQRGRPTNEKLFF.

This clone has a single count. The chain combines TRBV5-4 with TRBJ2-1; 11 nucleotides line up with TRBD2. Losses at the gene ends were 1 base for V and 0 bases for J; bases not matched to a gene: 9. This CDR3 comprises 19 residues. Germline CDR1 and CDR2: SGHNT and YYREEE (reference sequence). The CDR3 region is CASSLYGTSGPASYNEQFF. The CDR3 DNA follows: TGTGCCAGCAGCTTGTATGGGACTAGCGGACCAGCCTCCTACAATGAGCAGTTCTTC.

The V call is TRBV7-2, the J call TRBJ1-2; 8 nucleotides line up with TRBD1. Per germline, CDR1 SGHTA and CDR2 FQGNSA. The CDR3 has 19 residues. V trimming: 4 bases; J trimming: 2 bases; junction bases outside the gene matches: 18. For the CDR3, the DNA is TGTGCCAGCAGCTCCAACCGAGGGACAGGTCACCCGTCCAACTATGGCTACACCTTC. Translated: CASSSNRGTGHPSNYGYTF.

The V and J genes are TRBV7-9 and TRBJ1-2; 7 positions match TRBD1. In germline, CDR1 is SEHNR, CDR2 FQNEAQ (reference sequence). The CDR3 has 16 residues. V lost 5 bases to trimming and J lost 2 bases; unmatched junction nucleotides: 11. CDR3: CASSPQTTGPNYGYTF. For the CDR3, the DNA is TGTGCCAGCAGCCCACAGACGACAGGGCCCAACTATGGCTACACCTTC. Looking up the rest from reference TRBV7-9 and TRBJ1-2 gives the full variable domain: DTGVSQNPRHKITKRGQNVTFRCDPISEHNRLYWYRQTLGQGPEFLTYFQNEAQLEKSRLLSDRFSAERPKGSFSTLEIQRTEQGDSAMYLCASSPQTTGPNYGYTFGSGTRLTVV.

The chain carries TRBV9 and TRBJ2-2; the D is unclear. Germline loops: CDR1 SGDLS, CDR2 YYNGEE. This CDR3 spans 16 amino acids. With 4 bases removed from V and 0 bases from J, the gap between germline ends came to 13 bases. The CDR3 region is CASSPMPLTNTGELFF. CDR3 nucleotides: TGTGCCAGCAGCCCCATGCCCCTAACGAACACCGGGGAGCTGTTTTTT.